This T cell receptor (beta chain) was identified during a study of OX40 agonist ivuxolimab in advanced cancers. In the study overall: The diagnoses of dose-escalation patients were hepatocellular carcinoma, melanoma, renal cell or head and neck cancer. Antecedent anti-PD-1, anti-PD-L1 or anti-CTLA-4 therapy was permissible, with around 41% having received some.

The germline CDR1 and CDR2 sequences are SEHNR and FQNEAQ (reference sequence). V was clipped by 4 bases and J by 2 bases, with 14 bases between them. The CDR3 covers 15 residues. Data came from immunoSEQ multiplex PCR; TCRdb stores just in-frame clones and leaves some out. This sample has around 30,000 clones; 90% occur once, and the top ten carry nearly 25%. The origin of this receptor is an adult with an advanced solid tumor such as melanoma, head and neck, liver or kidney cancer. The specimen was CD4+ or CD8+ T cells sorted from blood, collected in a trial of the OX40 agonist ivuxolimab. The rearrangement links TRBV7-9 to TRBJ2-5; TRBD1 might be the D (5 bases). CDR3 residues: CASSSILGRQETQYF. Here the CDR3 DNA reads TGTGCCAGCAGCTCGATACTGGGGCGTCAAGAGACCCAGTACTTC.